The 18 T cell receptor beta chains presented below share a single source sample, sequenced in a study of T cell repertoires in cytomegalovirus infection. TCRdb re-analysed the reads in MiXCR, keeping a single row per CDR3 protein. The sample includes 290,000 or so distinct CDR3 sequences, around 10% of them seen just once. Sequenced: PBMCs. These receptors were obtained from a human donor in good health (CMV status not recorded). Some clones in this sample may be carry-over from other donors' samples.

This clonotype was recorded at least ten times. The genes are TRBV20-1 and TRBJ2-7; no clear D gene. Trimming shortened V by 5 bases and J by 3 bases, and 11 bases separated the two germline ends. The CDR3 extends over 12 amino acids. Germline values: CDR1 DFQATT, CDR2 SNEGSKA (reference sequence). CDR3 protein: CSASQLGYEQYF. CDR3 DNA: TGCAGTGCTTCCCAATTGGGCTACGAGCAGTACTTC.

This rearrangement joins TRBV7-2 to TRBJ2-3, with D unclear. V shed 1 base and J shed 1 base, with 6 bases lying between them. The V gene's germline CDR1 is SGHTA and CDR2 FQGNSA. CDR3 length equals 14 residues. The CDR3 sequence is CASSLERRTDTQYF. DNA for the CDR3: TGTGCCAGCAGCTTAGAGAGACGCACAGATACGCAGTATTTT.

This clonotype was counted ten times or more. In DNA form, the CDR3 reads TGTGCCAGCAGCTTCCGGGACAGGAGGAACACTGAAGCTTTCTTT. Protein: CASSFRDRRNTEAFF. The chain is built from TRBV11-1 and TRBJ1-1; 8 bases are a match to TRBD1. The CDR3 covers 15 residues. The J segment lost 1 base and the V segment lost 3 bases, leaving 4 bases of the junction unmatched. Germline CDR1 SGHAT, CDR2 FQDESV (reference sequence).

The gene calls are TRBV20-1 and TRBJ2-1; 9 bases line up with TRBD1. The CDR3 length is 16 residues. Trimming took 0 bases from V and 9 from J; bases not matched to a gene: 12. Per the germline V gene, CDR1 is DFQATT and CDR2 is SNEGSKA (reference sequence). CDR3 DNA sequence: TGCAGTGCTAGAGATCAGGGACAGGGTCAGTCTGGTGAGCAGTTCTTC. Residues: CSARDQGQGQSGEQFF.

On this clonotype itself: This sequence may be a read error, since a much larger clone differs from it by one base. As DNA, the CDR3 is TGTGCCATCAGTAAAGGATCGCTTCGGACAGCGAGAAATGAAAAACTGTTTTTT. It specifies CAISKGSLRTARNEKLFF. The J gene is TRBJ1-4, the V gene TRBV10-3; a weak D match, TRBD1 (6 bases). Trimming left V 5 bases short and J 5 bases short, with 24 bases between. The germline CDR1 and CDR2 sequences are ENHRY and SYGVKD. The CDR3 extends over 18 amino acids.

V is TRBV5-5 and J is TRBJ1-5, with a weak D call TRBD1 (5 bases). Germline CDR1 is SGHKS and CDR2 is YYEKEE (reference sequence). The CDR3 totals 14 residues. With 5 bases removed from V and 5 bases from J, the gap between germline ends came to 14 bases. The CDR3 protein is CASSSDSLDQPQHF. The CDR3 DNA reads TGTGCCAGCAGTTCCGACAGTTTGGATCAGCCCCAGCATTTT.

The chain employs TRBV14 and TRBJ1-1, with D hard to call. Germline V gives CDR1 SGHDN, CDR2 FVKESK. CDR3 size: 14 residues. V was clipped by 1 base and J by 7 bases, with 13 bases between them. The CDR3 protein is CASSQAGWASEAFF. Written as DNA, the CDR3 is TGTGCCAGCAGCCAAGCCGGGTGGGCCAGTGAAGCTTTCTTT.

V is TRBV2 and J is TRBJ2-3, with D possibly TRBD1 on 5 matching bases. Germline V gives CDR1 SNHLY, CDR2 FYNNEI. The CDR3 consists of 16 residues. V lost 6 bases and J 3 bases, leaving 19 bases between the germline ends. CDR3 DNA sequence: TGTGCCAGCAGCGCACTGGCGGTGGGGCCTACAGATACGCAGTATTTT. Translating gives CASSALAVGPTDTQYF.

This clonotype has at least ten counts. The junction does not match germline at one end; this may be a read error. CDR3 DNA sequence: TGTGCCAGCAGTTTAGCGGGGGGCCGGGATACGCAGTATTTT. Translated: CASSLAGGRDTQYF. J is TRBJ2-3 and V is TRBV7-2; 10 bases match TRBD2. CDR3 length: 14 amino acids. CDR1 and CDR2 (germline): SGHTA, FQGNSA.

The chain has TRBV12-3 or TRBV12-4 and TRBJ2-3; the D gene is possibly TRBD1 (6 bases). There are 14 residues in the CDR3. With 8 bases removed from V and 6 bases from J, the gap between germline ends came to 18 bases. The CDR3: CASEGDTVVDTQYF. The CDR3 DNA reads TGTGCCAGCGAGGGGGACACGGTGGTGGATACGCAGTATTTT.

This clonotype was seen a handful of times. The chain links TRBV15 to TRBJ2-4; possible D gene TRBD1, 5 bases. The ends were cut back, 2 bases at V and 0 bases at J, with 14 bases in the middle. The germline V gene encodes CDR1 LNHNV and CDR2 YYDKDF (reference sequence). The CDR3 covers 17 residues. The CDR3 bases are TGTGCCACCAGCAGATTGGACACAGTTCTAGCCAAAAACATTCAGTACTTC. It codes for CATSRLDTVLAKNIQYF.

Many counts were recorded for this clonotype. The genes are TRBV6-1 and TRBJ2-5, with 7 bases identical to TRBD1. The germline V gene has CDR1 MNHNS and CDR2 SASEGT. CDR3 size: 14 residues. With 6 bases clipped from V and 5 bases from J, the junction kept 9 bases outside the gene matches. The CDR3 coding sequence is TGTGCCAGCAGCCGGACAGGCCAAGGGGAGACCCAGTACTTC. Translating gives CASSRTGQGETQYF.

The chain combines TRBV6-2 or TRBV6-3 with TRBJ1-1, with D possibly TRBD1 on 6 matching bases. The CDR3 is 13 amino acids. The V end lost 6 bases, the J end lost 1 base, and 9 bases lay between the germline ends. Germline lookup yields CDR1 MNHEY and CDR2 SVGEGT. The CDR3 bases are TGTGCCAGCAGGGGGACACGGAACACTGAAGCTTTCTTT. The encoded protein is CASRGTRNTEAFF.

This clonotype occurred many times. The genes are TRBV7-2 and TRBJ2-5; 9 bases fit TRBD2. The CDR3 runs to 16 residues. Per germline, CDR1 SGHTA and CDR2 FQGNSA. V trimming: 1 base; J trimming: 5 bases; junction bases outside the gene matches: 8. The CDR3 DNA reads TGTGCCAGCAGCTTAGGCGTGGCGGGGGGGCGTGAGACCCAGTACTTC. Its protein product is CASSLGVAGGRETQYF.

This clonotype was observed many times. V usage is TRBV19 and J usage is TRBJ2-3; D may be TRBD1 (6 bases). V lost 6 bases and J 3 bases, leaving 16 bases between the germline ends. The CDR3 has 15 residues. CDR1 LNHDA and CDR2 SQIVND come from the germline V gene (reference sequence). DNA for the CDR3: TGTGCCAGTAGCCAACAGGGAGTAGGGACAGATACGCAGTATTTT. Protein: CASSQQGVGTDTQYF.

This clonotype was observed a handful of times. The gene calls are TRBV20-1 and TRBJ2-7; 8 bases align to TRBD2. The CDR3 is made up of 14 amino acids. The ends lost 5 bases at V and 0 bases at J; junction bases unmatched: 6. Germline V lookup: CDR1 DFQATT, CDR2 SNEGSKA (reference sequence). The CDR3 DNA sequence: TGCAGTGCTTTAGCGGGGATCGGCTCCTACGAGCAGTACTTC. This codes for CSALAGIGSYEQYF.

The CDR3, as DNA: TGCAGCGTTCTGACTAGCGGGGGGCGTAACAATGAGCAGTTCTTC. Amino acid sequence: CSVLTSGGRNNEQFF. The gene calls are TRBV29-1 and TRBJ2-1; TRBD2 matches 13 bases. V lost 5 bases and J lost 5; bases outside the gene matches: 6. This CDR3 has 15 amino acids. The germline gives CDR1 SQVTM, CDR2 ANQGSEA.

At least ten counts were recorded for this clonotype. This chain uses TRBV7-8 with TRBJ1-2; 7 bases agree with TRBD1. The V segment lost 4 bases and the J segment 3 bases; nucleotides outside the gene matches: 5. Germline-derived CDR1 and CDR2 are SGHVS and FQNEAQ. This CDR3 spans 14 amino acids. In nucleotides, the CDR3 is TGTGCCAGCAGCTCCGGGGGACAGTACTATGGCTACACCTTC. Its translation is CASSSGGQYYGYTF.